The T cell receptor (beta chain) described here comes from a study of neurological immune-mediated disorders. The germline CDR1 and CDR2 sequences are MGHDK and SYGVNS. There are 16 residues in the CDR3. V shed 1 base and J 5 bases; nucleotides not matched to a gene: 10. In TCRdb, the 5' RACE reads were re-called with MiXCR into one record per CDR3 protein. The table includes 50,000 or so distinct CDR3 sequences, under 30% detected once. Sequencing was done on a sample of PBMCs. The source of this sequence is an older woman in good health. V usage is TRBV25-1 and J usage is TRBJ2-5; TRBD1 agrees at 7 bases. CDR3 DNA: TGTGCCAGCAGTGAATTTAGAGGGGGCAGGCAGGAGACCCAGTACTTC. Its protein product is CASSEFRGGRQETQYF.